The clone carrying this TCR beta chain was recorded at least ten times. These data belong to a study of regulatory T cells in long-lasting Graves disease. Time point here: newly diagnosed GD, antithyroid drugs for less than 3 months. The TCR library was made from RNA that had been extracted from PBMCs in TRIzol. The V gene lost 3 bases and the J gene lost 2 bases, with 17 bases spanning the gap. Germline CDR1 reads LNHDA; CDR2 reads SQIVND (reference sequence). This CDR3 spans 16 amino acids. HTBI primers from iRepertoire and Arm-PCR of CDR3 regions yielded the TCR beta libraries. TCRdb re-called the multiplex PCR reads with MiXCR, one entry per CDR3 protein. The data contain roughly 410,000 distinct CDR3 sequences, approximately 16% of them seen just once; the ten biggest clones take up approximately 7.8%. The same specimen was also included in a second study, on T cells in Graves' hyperthyroidism and ophthalmopathy. From that second work: Stable hyperthyroidism and ophthalmopathy were separated using 13 V-J signatures.

V and J are TRBV19 and TRBJ2-7; possible D gene TRBD1, 8 bases. Sample: peripheral blood mononuclear cells (PBMCs), taken at new diagnosis, from a patient treated with antithyroid drugs. The sequence came from a middle-aged woman with Graves disease. The CDR3 coding sequence is TGTGCCAGTAGTATGTCCGGGGGGACAGGAGCCTACGAGCAGTACTTC. Translating it yields CASSMSGGTGAYEQYF. Based on the CDR3 plus reference TRBV19 and TRBJ2-7, the full variable domain is DGGITQSPKYLFRKEGQNVTLSCEQNLNHDAMYWYRQDPGQGLRLIYYSQIVNDFQKGDIAEGYSVSREKKESFPLTVTSAQKNPTAFYLCASSMSGGTGAYEQYFGPGTRLTVT.